Given below is one T cell receptor (beta chain) in context. The antigen is undetermined. The sample comes from a study of OX40 agonist ivuxolimab in advanced cancers. General study results and limits: With doses of 0.1 to 3.0 mg/kg, CD4+ and CD8+ blood T cells had undergone clonal expansion by week 6.

V was clipped by 5 bases and J by 3 bases; unmatched bases: 9. CDR3 length: 15 residues. The germline V gene has CDR1 KGHSH and CDR2 LQKENI. Sequencing was performed with immunoSEQ multiplex PCR; in TCRdb, only in-frame clones are kept and a portion is missing. The sample has 75,000 to 95,000 clones, around 92% seen once. This receptor was taken from an adult with an advanced solid tumor such as melanoma, head and neck, liver or kidney cancer. The source material was CD4+ or CD8+ T cells sorted from blood, sampled in a trial of the OX40 agonist ivuxolimab. The chain is built from TRBV18 and TRBJ1-2; 7 bases map to TRBD1. The CDR3 sequence: CASSVIQGDHYGYTF. CDR3 nucleotides: TGTGCCAGCTCAGTCATCCAGGGGGATCACTATGGCTACACCTTC.